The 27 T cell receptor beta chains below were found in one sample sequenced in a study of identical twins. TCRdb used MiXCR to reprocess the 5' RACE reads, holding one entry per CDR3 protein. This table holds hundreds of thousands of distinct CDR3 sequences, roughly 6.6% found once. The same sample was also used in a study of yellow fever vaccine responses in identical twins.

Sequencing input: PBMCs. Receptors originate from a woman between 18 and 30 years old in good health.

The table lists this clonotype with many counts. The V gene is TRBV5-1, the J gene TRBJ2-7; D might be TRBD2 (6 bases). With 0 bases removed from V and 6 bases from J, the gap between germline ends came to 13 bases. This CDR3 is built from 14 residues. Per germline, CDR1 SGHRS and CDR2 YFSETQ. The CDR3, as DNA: TGCGCCAGCAGCTTGGCCGGGAGATCTAGCGAGCAGTACGTC. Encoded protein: CASSLAGRSSEQYV.

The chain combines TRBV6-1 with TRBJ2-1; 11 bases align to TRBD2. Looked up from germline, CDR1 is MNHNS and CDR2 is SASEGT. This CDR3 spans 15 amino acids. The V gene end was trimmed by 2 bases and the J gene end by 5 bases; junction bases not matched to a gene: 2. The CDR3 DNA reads TGTGCCAGCAGTGAATTAGCGGGAGGGAACAATGAGCAGTTCTTC. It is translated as CASSELAGGNNEQFF.

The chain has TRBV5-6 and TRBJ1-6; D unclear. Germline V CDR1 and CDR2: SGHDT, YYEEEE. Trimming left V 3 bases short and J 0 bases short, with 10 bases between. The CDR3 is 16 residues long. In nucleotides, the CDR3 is TGTGCCAGCAGCTCCTACTTGAGCTCCTATAATTCACCCCTCCACTTT. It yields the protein CASSSYLSSYNSPLHF.

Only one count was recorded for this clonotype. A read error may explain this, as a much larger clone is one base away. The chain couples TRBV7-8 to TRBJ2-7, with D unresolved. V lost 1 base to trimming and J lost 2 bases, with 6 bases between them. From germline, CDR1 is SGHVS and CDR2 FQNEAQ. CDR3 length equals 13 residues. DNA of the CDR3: TGTGCCAGCAGCTTAGAACTTACCTACGAGCAGTACGTC. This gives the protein CASSLELTYEQYV.

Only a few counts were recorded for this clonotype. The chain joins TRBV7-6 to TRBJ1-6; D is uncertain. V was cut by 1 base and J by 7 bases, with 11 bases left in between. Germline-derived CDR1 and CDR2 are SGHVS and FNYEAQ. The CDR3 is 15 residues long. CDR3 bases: TGTGCCAGCAGCTTAGGTGCGGACGCGAATTCACCCCTCCACTTT. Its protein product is CASSLGADANSPLHF. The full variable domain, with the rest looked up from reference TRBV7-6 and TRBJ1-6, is GAGVSQSPRYKVTKRGQDVALRCDPISGHVSLYWYRQALGQGPEFLTYFNYEAQQDKSGLPNDRFSAERPEGSISTLTIQRTEQRDSAMYRCASSLGADANSPLHFGNGTRLTVT.

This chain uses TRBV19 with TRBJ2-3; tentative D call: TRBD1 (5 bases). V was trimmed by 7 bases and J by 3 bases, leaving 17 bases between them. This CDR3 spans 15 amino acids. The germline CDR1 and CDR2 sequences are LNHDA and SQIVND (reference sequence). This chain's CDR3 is CASTIDSFGTDTQYF. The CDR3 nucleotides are TGTGCCAGTACCATAGACAGTTTCGGTACAGATACGCAGTATTTT.

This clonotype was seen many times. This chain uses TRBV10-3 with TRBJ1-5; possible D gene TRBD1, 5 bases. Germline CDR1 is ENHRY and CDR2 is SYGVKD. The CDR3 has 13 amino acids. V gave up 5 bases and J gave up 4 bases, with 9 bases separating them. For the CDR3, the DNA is TGTGCCATCAGTCTGGGGGGAAATCAGCCCCAGCATTTT. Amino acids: CAISLGGNQPQHF.

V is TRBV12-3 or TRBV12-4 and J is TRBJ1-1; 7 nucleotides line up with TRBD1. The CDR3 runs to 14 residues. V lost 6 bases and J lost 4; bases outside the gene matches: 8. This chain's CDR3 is CASRSTGLFTEAFF. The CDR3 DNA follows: TGTGCCAGCAGGTCGACAGGGTTGTTCACTGAAGCTTTCTTT.

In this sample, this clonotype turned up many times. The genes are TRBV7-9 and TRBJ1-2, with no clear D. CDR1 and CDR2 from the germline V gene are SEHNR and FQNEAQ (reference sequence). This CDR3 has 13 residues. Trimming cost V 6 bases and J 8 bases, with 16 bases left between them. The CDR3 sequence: CASSSGPYGGYTF. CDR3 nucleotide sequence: TGTGCCAGCAGTTCGGGCCCCTACGGCGGCTACACCTTC.

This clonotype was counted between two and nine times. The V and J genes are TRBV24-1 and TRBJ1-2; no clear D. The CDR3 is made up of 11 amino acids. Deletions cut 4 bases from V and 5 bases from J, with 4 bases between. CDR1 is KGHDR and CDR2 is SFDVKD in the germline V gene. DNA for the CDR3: TGTGCCACCAGTGACACTTATGGCTACACCTTC. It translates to CATSDTYGYTF.

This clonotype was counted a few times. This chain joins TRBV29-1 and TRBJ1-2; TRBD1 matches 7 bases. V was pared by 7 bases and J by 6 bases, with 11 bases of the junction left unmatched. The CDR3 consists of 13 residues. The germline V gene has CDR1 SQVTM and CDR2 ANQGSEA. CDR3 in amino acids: CSAHGSGGNGYTF. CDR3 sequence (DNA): TGCAGCGCACATGGATCAGGGGGAAATGGCTACACCTTC. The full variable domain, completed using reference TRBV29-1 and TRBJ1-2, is SAVISQKPSRDICQRGTSLTIQCQVDSQVTMMFWYRQQPGQSLTLIATANQGSEATYESGFVIDKFPISRPNLTFSTLTVSNMSPEDSSIYLCSAHGSGGNGYTFGSGTRLTVV.

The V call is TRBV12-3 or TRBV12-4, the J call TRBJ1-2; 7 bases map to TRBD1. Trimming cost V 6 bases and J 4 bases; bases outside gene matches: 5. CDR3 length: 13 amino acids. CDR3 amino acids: CASSKQGLYGYTF. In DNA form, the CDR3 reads TGTGCCAGCAGCAAACAGGGGCTCTATGGCTACACCTTC.

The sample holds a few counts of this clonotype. CDR3: CASTERLATDTQYF. The DNA of the CDR3 is TGTGCCAGCACCGAAAGACTAGCGACAGATACGCAGTATTTT. The rearrangement uses TRBV12-3 or TRBV12-4 and TRBJ2-3; 8 bases line up with TRBD2. Germline trimming cut 7 bases from V and 3 bases from J; bases unmatched to any gene: 6. The CDR3 is made up of 14 amino acids.

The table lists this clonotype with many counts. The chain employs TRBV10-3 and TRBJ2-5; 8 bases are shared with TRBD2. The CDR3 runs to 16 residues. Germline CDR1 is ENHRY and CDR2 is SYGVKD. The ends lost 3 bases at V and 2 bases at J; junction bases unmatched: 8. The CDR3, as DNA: TGTGCCATCAGTGACGCACCTAGCGGGTTTCAAGAGACCCAGTACTTC. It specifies CAISDAPSGFQETQYF.

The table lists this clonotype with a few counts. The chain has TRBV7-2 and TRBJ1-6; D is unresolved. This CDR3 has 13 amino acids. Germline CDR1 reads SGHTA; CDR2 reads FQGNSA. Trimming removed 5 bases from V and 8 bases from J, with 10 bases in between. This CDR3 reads CASSRRVDSPLHF. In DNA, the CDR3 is TGTGCCAGCAGCCGGCGGGTGGATTCACCCCTCCACTTT.

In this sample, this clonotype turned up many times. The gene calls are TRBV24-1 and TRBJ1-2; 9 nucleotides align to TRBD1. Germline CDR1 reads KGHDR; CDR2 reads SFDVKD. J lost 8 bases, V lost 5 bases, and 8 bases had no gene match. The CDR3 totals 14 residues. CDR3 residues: CATSAPDRGRGYTF. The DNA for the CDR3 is TGTGCCACCAGTGCTCCGGACAGGGGACGGGGCTACACCTTC.

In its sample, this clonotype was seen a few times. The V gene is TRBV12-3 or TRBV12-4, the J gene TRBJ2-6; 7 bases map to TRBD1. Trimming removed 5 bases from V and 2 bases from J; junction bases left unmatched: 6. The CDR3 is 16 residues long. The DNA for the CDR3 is TGTGCCAGCAGTGTTACAGGGGCTCCTGGGGCCAACGTCCTGACTTTC. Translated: CASSVTGAPGANVLTF.

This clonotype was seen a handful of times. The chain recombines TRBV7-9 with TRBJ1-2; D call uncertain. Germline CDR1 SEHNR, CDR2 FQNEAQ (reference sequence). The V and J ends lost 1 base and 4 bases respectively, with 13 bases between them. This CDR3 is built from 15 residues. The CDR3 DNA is TGTGCCAGCAGCTTAGGAGGGAGTAGGAGCTATGGCTACACCTTC. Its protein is CASSLGGSRSYGYTF.

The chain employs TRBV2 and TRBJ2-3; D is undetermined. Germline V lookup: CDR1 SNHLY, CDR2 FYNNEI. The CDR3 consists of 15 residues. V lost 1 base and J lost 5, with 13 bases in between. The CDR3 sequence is CASSEEAMVGDTQYF. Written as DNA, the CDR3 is TGTGCCAGCAGTGAAGAGGCAATGGTCGGAGATACGCAGTATTTT.

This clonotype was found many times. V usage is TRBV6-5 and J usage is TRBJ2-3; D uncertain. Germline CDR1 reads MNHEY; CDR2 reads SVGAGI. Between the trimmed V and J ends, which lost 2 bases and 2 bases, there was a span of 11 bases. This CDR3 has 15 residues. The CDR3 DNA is TGTGCCAGCAGTTACGCTGGCAGGTTCACAGATACGCAGTATTTT. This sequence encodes CASSYAGRFTDTQYF.

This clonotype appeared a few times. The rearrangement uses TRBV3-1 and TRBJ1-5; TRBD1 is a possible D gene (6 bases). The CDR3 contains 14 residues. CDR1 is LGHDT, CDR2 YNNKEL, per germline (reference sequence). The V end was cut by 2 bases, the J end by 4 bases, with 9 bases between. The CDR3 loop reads CASSQTQGNQPQHF. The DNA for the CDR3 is TGTGCCAGCAGCCAAACTCAGGGGAATCAGCCCCAGCATTTT.

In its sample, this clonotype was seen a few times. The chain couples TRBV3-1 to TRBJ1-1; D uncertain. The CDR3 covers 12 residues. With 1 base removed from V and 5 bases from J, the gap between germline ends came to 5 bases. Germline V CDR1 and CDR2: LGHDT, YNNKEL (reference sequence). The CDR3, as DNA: TGTGCCAGCAGCCAAGGTTTAACTGAAGCTTTCTTT. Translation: CASSQGLTEAFF.

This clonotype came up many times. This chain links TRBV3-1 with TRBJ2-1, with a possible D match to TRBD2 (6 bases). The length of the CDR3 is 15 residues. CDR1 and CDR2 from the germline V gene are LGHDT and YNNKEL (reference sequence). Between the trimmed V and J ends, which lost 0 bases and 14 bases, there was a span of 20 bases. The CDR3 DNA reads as TGTGCCAGCAGCCAAGATATCAATCAGAGGAGGAGGGAGTTCTTC. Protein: CASSQDINQRRREFF.

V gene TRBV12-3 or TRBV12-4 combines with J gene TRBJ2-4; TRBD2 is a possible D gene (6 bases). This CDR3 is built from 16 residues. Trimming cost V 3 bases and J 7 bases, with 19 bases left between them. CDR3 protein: CASSLGGGLGGNIQYF. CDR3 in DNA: TGTGCCAGCAGTTTGGGGGGAGGACTGGGTGGCAACATTCAGTACTTC.

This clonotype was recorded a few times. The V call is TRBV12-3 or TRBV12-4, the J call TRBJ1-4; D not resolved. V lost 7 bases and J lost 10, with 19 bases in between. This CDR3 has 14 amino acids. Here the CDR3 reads CASNLGQKDGKLFF. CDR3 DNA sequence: TGTGCCAGCAATCTCGGTCAAAAGGATGGAAAACTGTTTTTT.

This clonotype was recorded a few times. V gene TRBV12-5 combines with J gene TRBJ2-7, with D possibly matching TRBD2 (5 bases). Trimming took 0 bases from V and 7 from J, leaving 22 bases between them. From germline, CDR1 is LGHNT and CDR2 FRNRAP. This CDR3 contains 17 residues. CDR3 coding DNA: TGTGCTAGTGGTTTGGTGCGTGGGCTTGGTGTTACGGGAGAGCAGTACTTC. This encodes CASGLVRGLGVTGEQYF.

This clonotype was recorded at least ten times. CDR3 in DNA: TGTGCCACGCGACAGCTGTATAATTCACCCCTCCACTTT. Translating it yields CATRQLYNSPLHF. This chain uses TRBV6-6 with TRBJ1-6; D possibly corresponds to TRBD1 (5 bases). Germline CDR1 reads MNHNY; CDR2 reads SVGAGI (reference sequence). This CDR3 is built from 13 residues. V was pared by 10 bases and J by 4 bases, with 11 bases between.